This TCR beta chain was sequenced for a study of blood T cell repertoires in COVID-19. The overall study: There were acute and convalescent COVID-19 samples, and they came from the United States, Italy and Spain. The cDNA or gDNA used as material had been derived from T cells, B-cell-depleted T cells, or PBMCs.

As handled by the study authors: The authors estimated nucleated cell counts from reference gene primer amplification. Sequencing was performed with immunoSEQ multiplex PCR; in TCRdb, only in-frame clones are kept and a portion is missing. V and J calls and clone size are copied from that table; D and trimming were computed from the DNA. The sample lists roughly 120,000 clones; approximately 84% were seen once. V was clipped by 5 bases and J by 1 base, with 14 bases between them. This CDR3 contains 15 residues. Germline assignment: CDR1 SGHAT and CDR2 FQDESV (reference sequence). This sequence originates from a man between 65 and 85 years old with active or convalescent COVID-19. The specimen sequenced was peripheral blood. The gene calls are TRBV11-1 and TRBJ1-1, with D perhaps matching TRBD1 (5 bases). The CDR3 DNA reads as TGTGCCAGCAGCCCGGGGGGGACCTCGAACACTGAAGCTTTCTTT. Encoded protein: CASSPGGTSNTEAFF.